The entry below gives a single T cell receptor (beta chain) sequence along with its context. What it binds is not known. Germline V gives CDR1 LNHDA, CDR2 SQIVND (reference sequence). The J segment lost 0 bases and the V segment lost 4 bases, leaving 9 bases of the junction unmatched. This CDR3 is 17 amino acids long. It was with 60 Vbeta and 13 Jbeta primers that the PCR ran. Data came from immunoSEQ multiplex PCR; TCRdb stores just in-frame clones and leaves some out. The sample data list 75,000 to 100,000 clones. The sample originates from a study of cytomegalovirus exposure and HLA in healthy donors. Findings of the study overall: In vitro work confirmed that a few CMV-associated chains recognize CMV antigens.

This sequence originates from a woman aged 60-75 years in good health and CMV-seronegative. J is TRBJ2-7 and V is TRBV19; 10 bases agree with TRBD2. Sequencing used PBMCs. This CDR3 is CASSTITLAGVSYEQYF. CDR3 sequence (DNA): TGTGCCAGTAGTACGATTACTCTAGCGGGAGTCTCCTACGAGCAGTACTTC. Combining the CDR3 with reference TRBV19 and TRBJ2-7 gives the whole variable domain DGGITQSPKYLFRKEGQNVTLSCEQNLNHDAMYWYRQDPGQGLRLIYYSQIVNDFQKGDIAEGYSVSREKKESFPLTVTSAQKNPTAFYLCASSTITLAGVSYEQYFGPGTRLTVT.